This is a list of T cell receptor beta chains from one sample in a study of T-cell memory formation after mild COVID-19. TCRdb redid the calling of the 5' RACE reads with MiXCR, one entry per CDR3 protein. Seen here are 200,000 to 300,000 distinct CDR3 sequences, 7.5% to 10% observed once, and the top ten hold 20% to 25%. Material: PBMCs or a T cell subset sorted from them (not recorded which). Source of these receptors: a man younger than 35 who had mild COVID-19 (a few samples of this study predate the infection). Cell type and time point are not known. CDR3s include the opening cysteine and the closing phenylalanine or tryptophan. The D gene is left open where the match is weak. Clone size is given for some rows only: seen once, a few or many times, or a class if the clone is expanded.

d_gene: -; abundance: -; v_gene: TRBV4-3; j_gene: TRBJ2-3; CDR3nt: TGCGCCAGCAGCCCTGGGGGGCTTTCGGGAGATACGCAGTATTTT; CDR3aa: CASSPGGLSGDTQYF
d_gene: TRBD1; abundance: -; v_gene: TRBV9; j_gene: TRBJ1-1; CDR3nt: TGTGCCAGCAGCGTGGCGACAGGGCTCACTGAAGCTTTCTTT; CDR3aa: CASSVATGLTEAFF
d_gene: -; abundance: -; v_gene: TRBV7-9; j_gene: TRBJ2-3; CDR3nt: TGTGCCAGCGCTAGCACAGATACGCAGTATTTT; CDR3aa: CASASTDTQYF
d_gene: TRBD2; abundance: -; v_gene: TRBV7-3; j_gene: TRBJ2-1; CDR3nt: TGTGCCAGCAGCCTGAATAGCGGGGGGCTCTACAATGAGCAGTTCTTC; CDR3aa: CASSLNSGGLYNEQFF
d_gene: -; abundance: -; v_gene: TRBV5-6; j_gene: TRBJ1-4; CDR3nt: TGTGCCAGCAGCTTGAGGTACAATGAAAAACTGTTTTTT; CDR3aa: CASSLRYNEKLFF
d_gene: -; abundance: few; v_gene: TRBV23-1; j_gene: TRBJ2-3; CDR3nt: TGCGCCAGCAGTCAATCTCCCGACCCGGACGAGAATACGCAGTATTTT; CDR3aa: CASSQSPDPDENTQYF
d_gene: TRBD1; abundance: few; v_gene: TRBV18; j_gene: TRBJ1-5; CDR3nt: TGTGCCAGCTCACAAGGGACAGGTGGCAATCAGCCCCAGCATTTT; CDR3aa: CASSQGTGGNQPQHF
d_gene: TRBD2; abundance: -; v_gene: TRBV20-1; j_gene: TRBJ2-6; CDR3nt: TGCAGTGCTCGTAGCGGGGGGGCCCCCGGGGCCAACGTCCTGACTTTC; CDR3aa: CSARSGGAPGANVLTF
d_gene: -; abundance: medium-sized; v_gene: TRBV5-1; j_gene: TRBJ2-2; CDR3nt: TGCGCCAGCAGCTTGGCGGTTGGAGCCTACACCGGGGAGCTGTTTTTT; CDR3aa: CASSLAVGAYTGELFF
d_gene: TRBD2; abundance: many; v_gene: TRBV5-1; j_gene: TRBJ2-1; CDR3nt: TGCGCCAGCAGCTTGGAGCGGGGGGCCTATGAGCAGTTCTTC; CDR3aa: CASSLERGAYEQFF
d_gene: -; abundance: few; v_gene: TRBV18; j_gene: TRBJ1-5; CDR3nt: TGTGCCAGCTCACCAGTTACGGGCAATCAGCCCCAGCATTTT; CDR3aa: CASSPVTGNQPQHF
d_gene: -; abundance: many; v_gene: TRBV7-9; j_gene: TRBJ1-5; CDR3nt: TGTGCCAGCAGCCCCGGGAGGGGGGTCAACAATCAGCCCCAGCATTTT; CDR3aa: CASSPGRGVNNQPQHF
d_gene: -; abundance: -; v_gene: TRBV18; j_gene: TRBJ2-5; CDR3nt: TGTGCCAGCTCACCACCAGGGGGTTTTGCGGAGACCCAGTACTTC; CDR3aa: CASSPPGGFAETQYF
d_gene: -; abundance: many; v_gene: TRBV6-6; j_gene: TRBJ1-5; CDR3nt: TGTGCCAGCACCCATCTCCAGTGGGGAAGCAATCAGCCCCAGCATTTT; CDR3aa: CASTHLQWGSNQPQHF
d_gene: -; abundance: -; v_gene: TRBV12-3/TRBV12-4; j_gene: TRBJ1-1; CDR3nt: TGTGCCAGCAGGGGTAAGGCTGAAGCTTTCTTT; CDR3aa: CASRGKAEAFF
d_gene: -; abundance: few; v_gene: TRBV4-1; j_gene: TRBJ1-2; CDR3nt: TGCGCCAGCAGCCGGAATTTCCCGGGGACCCTGGGCTACACCTTC; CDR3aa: CASSRNFPGTLGYTF
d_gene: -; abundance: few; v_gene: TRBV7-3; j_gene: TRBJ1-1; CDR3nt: TGTGCCAGCAGCACCACACGGACTGAAGCTTTCTTT; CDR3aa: CASSTTRTEAFF
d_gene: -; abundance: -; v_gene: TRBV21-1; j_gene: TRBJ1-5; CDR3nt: TGTGCCAGCAGCAAGTGGACAGGGGAAGGGGATCAGCCCCAGCATTTT; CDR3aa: CASSKWTGEGDQPQHF
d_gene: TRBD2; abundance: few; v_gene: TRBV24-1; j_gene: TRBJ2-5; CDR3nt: TGTGCCACCAGTGATTTCCGGGGGGTCCAAGAGACCCAGTACTTC; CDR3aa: CATSDFRGVQETQYF
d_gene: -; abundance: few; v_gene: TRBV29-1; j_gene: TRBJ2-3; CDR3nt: TGCAGCGTTGGGGACACCACAGATACGCAGTATTTT; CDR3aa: CSVGDTTDTQYF
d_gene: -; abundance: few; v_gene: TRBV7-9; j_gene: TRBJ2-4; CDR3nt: TGTGCCAGCAGCCTTGTGAGTCAAAACATTCAGTACTTC; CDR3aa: CASSLVSQNIQYF
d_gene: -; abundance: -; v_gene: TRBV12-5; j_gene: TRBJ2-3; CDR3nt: TGTGCTAGTGGTACCGCCCTCGCCAGGATTCCAAGCACAGATACGCAGTATTTT; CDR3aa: CASGTALARIPSTDTQYF
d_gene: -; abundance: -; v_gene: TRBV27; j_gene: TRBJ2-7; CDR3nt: TGTGCCAGCAGTTTAGGTTTCGGCGGCCCCTACGAGCAGTACTTC; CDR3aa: CASSLGFGGPYEQYF
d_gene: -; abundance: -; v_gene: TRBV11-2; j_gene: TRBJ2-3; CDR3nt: TGTGCCAGCAGCAGTACCCTGCAAGATACGCAGTATTTT; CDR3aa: CASSSTLQDTQYF
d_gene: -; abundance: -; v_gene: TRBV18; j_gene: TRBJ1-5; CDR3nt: TGTGCCAGCTCACCACCACAGGGTCAGCCCCAGCATTTT; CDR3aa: CASSPPQGQPQHF
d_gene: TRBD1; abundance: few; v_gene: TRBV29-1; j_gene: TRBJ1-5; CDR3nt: TGCAGCGTCTCACAGGGGTTATTAGGCAATCAGCCCCAGCATTTT; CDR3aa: CSVSQGLLGNQPQHF
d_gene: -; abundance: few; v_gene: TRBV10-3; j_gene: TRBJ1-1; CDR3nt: TGTGCCATCAGTGAGTCTAGGGGCGAGACTGAAGCTTTCTTT; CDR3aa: CAISESRGETEAFF
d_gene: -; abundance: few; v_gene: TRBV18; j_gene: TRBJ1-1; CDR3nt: TGTGCCAGCTCACCAGCGGGGGAGGGGACTGAAGCTTTCTTT; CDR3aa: CASSPAGEGTEAFF
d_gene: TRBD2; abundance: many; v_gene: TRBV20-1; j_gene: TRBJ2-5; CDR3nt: TGCAGTGCTAGAGAGGCTAGCGGGGACCAAGAGACCCAGTACTTC; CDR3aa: CSAREASGDQETQYF
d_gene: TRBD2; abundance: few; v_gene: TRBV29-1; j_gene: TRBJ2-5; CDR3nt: TGCAGCGTTGAGCTAGCGGGGGCCCAAGAGACCCAGTACTTC; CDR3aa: CSVELAGAQETQYF
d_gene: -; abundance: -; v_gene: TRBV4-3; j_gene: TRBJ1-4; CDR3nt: TGCGCCAGCAGCCAAGATCTCGGTCAGGGACTGGTGTTGTTTTTT; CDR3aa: CASSQDLGQGLVLFF
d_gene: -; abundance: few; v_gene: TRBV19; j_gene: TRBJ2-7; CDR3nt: TGTGCCAGTAGCGTCGTACAGGGTCCCCTGGGCGAGCAGTACTTC; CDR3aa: CASSVVQGPLGEQYF